This T cell receptor (beta chain) is drawn from a study of blood T cell repertoires in COVID-19. The wider study: Samples taken during acute and convalescent COVID-19 were collected in the United States, Italy and Spain. In each case, the material was cDNA or gDNA derived from T cells, B-cell-depleted T cells, or PBMCs.

CDR3 length: 13 amino acids. Germline V lookup: CDR1 SGHTA, CDR2 FQGTGA. After removal of 9 bases from V and 2 bases from J, the junction contained 4 bases not matched to a gene. In the original analysis: Researchers report that nucleated cell counts were estimated from reference gene primer amplification. Clones were read by immunoSEQ multiplex PCR, and TCRdb kept only the in-frame ones, dropping some. V, J and clone size are those of that table, while D and trimming were read from the DNA. Here the sample spans over 30,000 clones, around 90% being singletons. The sequence came from an elderly man with acute or convalescent COVID-19. Sequences were obtained from peripheral blood. This chain uses TRBV7-3 with TRBJ1-1; 9 nucleotides match TRBD1. In DNA form, the CDR3 reads TGTGCCAGTGGACAGGGGAGAAACACTGAAGCTTTCTTT. Protein sequence: CASGQGRNTEAFF.